The rows below give T cell receptor beta chains drawn from one sample of a study of vaccination effects on CD4 cells after COVID-19. Generated by immunoSEQ multiplex PCR, the TCRdb table keeps only in-frame clones and is missing some. Of 40,000 to 45,000 clones in the sample, more than 65% were seen once. Their target antigens are unknown. This material consisted of CD4+ T cells from PBMCs cultured without peptide, taken after COVID-19 vaccination. The receptors were gathered from a human donor who had a prior SARS-CoV-2 infection. The CDR3 runs from the conserved cysteine through the conserved F or W. The order of the fields is J gene, D gene, clone size, V gene, CDR3 DNA, CDR3 protein. D genes are given only for firm matches. Size is stated for part of the rows, as once, few or many counts, or as a class when the clone is expanded.

J: TRBJ2-2
D: .
size: .
V: TRBV18
DNA: TGTGCCAGCTCAATCGGGACGGCGAACACCGGGGAGCTGTTTTTT
CDR3: CASSIGTANTGELFF

J: TRBJ1-2
D: .
size: .
V: TRBV2
DNA: TGTGCCAGCAGCTACGACAGCGCCTATGGCTACACCTTC
CDR3: CASSYDSAYGYTF

J: TRBJ1-2
D: .
size: .
V: TRBV5-1
DNA: TGCGCCAGCAGCACAGACACCTATGGCTACACCTTC
CDR3: CASSTDTYGYTF

J: TRBJ1-5
D: .
size: once
V: TRBV12-3/TRBV12-4
DNA: TGTGCCAGCAGTTTATTGAGGGATCAGCCCCAGCATTTT
CDR3: CASSLLRDQPQHF

J: TRBJ2-2
D: .
size: .
V: TRBV9
DNA: TGTGCCAGCAGCGTAGCAGGCGGGGAGCTGTTTTTT
CDR3: CASSVAGGELFF

J: TRBJ1-1
D: .
size: .
V: TRBV4-1
DNA: TGCGCCAGCAGCCAGGGACTACTCGGGGCCATCCGGAACACTGAAGCTTTCTTT
CDR3: CASSQGLLGAIRNTEAFF

J: TRBJ1-1
D: .
size: .
V: TRBV7-8
DNA: TGTGCCAGCAGCCCTGAAGGACGGGAGTCCACTGAAGCTTTCTTT
CDR3: CASSPEGRESTEAFF

J: TRBJ2-5
D: TRBD2
size: .
V: TRBV5-1
DNA: TGCGCCAGCAGCTTGGGCTCTAGCGGGGAAGAGACCCAGTACTTC
CDR3: CASSLGSSGEETQYF

J: TRBJ2-7
D: TRBD2
size: .
V: TRBV7-2
DNA: TGTGCCAGCAGCAAAGTCGGACTAGCGGGAGATTCCCACGAGCAGTACTTC
CDR3: CASSKVGLAGDSHEQYF

J: TRBJ2-3
D: .
size: .
V: TRBV24-1
DNA: TGTGCCACCAGTGATCCAGCGGCGGCGCCGAATACGCAGTATTTT
CDR3: CATSDPAAAPNTQYF

J: TRBJ2-5
D: .
size: .
V: TRBV4-1
DNA: TGCGCCAGCAGCCCCCGTAGTTTGGAGACCCAGTACTTC
CDR3: CASSPRSLETQYF

J: TRBJ2-1
D: TRBD2
size: .
V: TRBV7-3
DNA: TGTGCCAGCAGCTTCCAAGGGGGTAGCGGGAGCGGTGAGCAGTTCTTC
CDR3: CASSFQGGSGSGEQFF

J: TRBJ1-2
D: TRBD1
size: once
V: TRBV9
DNA: TGTGCCAGCAGCGATGGGACAGGGGGAGAAGCTGGCTACACCTTC
CDR3: CASSDGTGGEAGYTF

J: TRBJ1-4
D: .
size: .
V: TRBV19
DNA: TGTGCCAGTAGTATAGTCACTCGGGGACCTAATGAAAAACTGTTTTTT
CDR3: CASSIVTRGPNEKLFF

J: TRBJ1-2
D: TRBD1
size: medium-sized
V: TRBV13
DNA: TGTGCCAGCAGCTTACGAAGGACAGGGGGCTATGGCTACACCTTC
CDR3: CASSLRRTGGYGYTF

J: TRBJ2-7
D: TRBD1
size: few
V: TRBV7-2
DNA: TGTGCCAGCAGCTTTACGGGACAGTCGAAGTACTTC
CDR3: CASSFTGQSKYF

J: TRBJ2-2
D: .
size: .
V: TRBV6-2/TRBV6-3
DNA: TGTGCCAGCAGTTACCAGGTCAGAGACACCGGGGAGCTGTTTTTT
CDR3: CASSYQVRDTGELFF

J: TRBJ1-5
D: .
size: .
V: TRBV7-8
DNA: TGTGCCAGCACCAACTTAAAGGAAGGCGGGAGCAATCAGCCCCAGCATTTT
CDR3: CASTNLKEGGSNQPQHF

J: TRBJ2-7
D: .
size: .
V: TRBV13
DNA: TGTGCCAGCAGCTTAGGGTTCCCTGCCTACGAGCAGTACTTC
CDR3: CASSLGFPAYEQYF

J: TRBJ1-2
D: .
size: once
V: TRBV27
DNA: TGTGCCAGCAGTCCTAAGGGGAACTATGGCTACACCTTC
CDR3: CASSPKGNYGYTF

J: TRBJ2-4
D: TRBD1
size: .
V: TRBV29-1
DNA: TGCAGCGTCGAGACAGGGCTAAACATTCAGTACTTC
CDR3: CSVETGLNIQYF

J: TRBJ2-5
D: TRBD1
size: .
V: TRBV7-7
DNA: TGTGCTAGCAACGCCGGGACAGGGCCCCAAGAGACCCAGTACTTC
CDR3: CASNAGTGPQETQYF

J: TRBJ2-1
D: .
size: few
V: TRBV7-9
DNA: TGTGCCAGCAGCTTAGTAGGCCTCCAATATGAGCAGTTCTTC
CDR3: CASSLVGLQYEQFF

J: TRBJ2-1
D: .
size: .
V: TRBV7-2
DNA: TGTGCCAGCAGCTTAGCTGGGAGCTCCTACAATGAGCAGTTCTTC
CDR3: CASSLAGSSYNEQFF

J: TRBJ2-5
D: .
size: .
V: TRBV5-1
DNA: TGCGCCAGCAGCTTGCTGGGGGGCCAAGAGACCCAGTACTTC
CDR3: CASSLLGGQETQYF

J: TRBJ2-5
D: .
size: .
V: TRBV18
DNA: TGTGCCAGCTCACCCAGAGAGACCCAGTACTTC
CDR3: CASSPRETQYF

J: TRBJ2-3
D: TRBD2
size: once
V: TRBV4-3
DNA: TGCGCCAGCAGCCTAAAACTTAATAGCGGGAGCACAGATACGCAGTATTTT
CDR3: CASSLKLNSGSTDTQYF

J: TRBJ2-6
D: TRBD2
size: .
V: TRBV19
DNA: TGTGCCAGTAGGGGGGGCGGGAGCGGGGGCCTCTCTGGGGCCAACGTCCTGACTTTC
CDR3: CASRGGGSGGLSGANVLTF

J: TRBJ2-1
D: TRBD2
size: .
V: TRBV7-2
DNA: TGTGCCAGCAGCGGCTTAGCGGGGCACTCCTACAATGAGCAGTTCTTC
CDR3: CASSGLAGHSYNEQFF

J: TRBJ2-7
D: TRBD1
size: .
V: TRBV7-9
DNA: TGTGCCAGCAGCACTGGGACAGGGAGCTCCTACGAGCAGTACTTC
CDR3: CASSTGTGSSYEQYF

J: TRBJ2-3
D: .
size: .
V: TRBV10-1
DNA: TGCGCCAGCAGTTTGAAGGGGAAGGATACGCAGTATTTT
CDR3: CASSLKGKDTQYF

J: TRBJ2-3
D: TRBD2
size: once
V: TRBV7-2
DNA: TGTGCCAGCAGCCGGACTAGCGGGGGCACAGATACGCAGTATTTT
CDR3: CASSRTSGGTDTQYF

J: TRBJ2-1
D: .
size: .
V: TRBV21-1
DNA: TGTGCCAGCAGCGGAAGCGGGAGTGGTGCGGGTGAGCAGTTCTTC
CDR3: CASSGSGSGAGEQFF

J: TRBJ2-5
D: TRBD1
size: .
V: TRBV18
DNA: TGTGCCAGCTCACCACCGGGACAGGGACGAGAGACCCAGTACTTC
CDR3: CASSPPGQGRETQYF

J: TRBJ2-7
D: .
size: few
V: TRBV5-1
DNA: TGCGCCAGCAGCTTGGACAGGTTCGGCGAGCAGTACTTC
CDR3: CASSLDRFGEQYF

J: TRBJ1-4
D: .
size: .
V: TRBV21-1
DNA: TGTGCCAGCAGCGCCGGGACAGGGGGTAATGAAAAACTGTTTTTT
CDR3: CASSAGTGGNEKLFF

J: TRBJ2-3
D: .
size: .
V: TRBV6-5
DNA: TGTGCCAGCAGTTACAGGACAGCTAGCACAGATACGCAGTATTTT
CDR3: CASSYRTASTDTQYF

J: TRBJ1-2
D: .
size: .
V: TRBV15
DNA: TGTGCCACCAGCAGTAATCACTATGGCTACACCTTC
CDR3: CATSSNHYGYTF

J: TRBJ1-2
D: TRBD1
size: few
V: TRBV7-9
DNA: TGTGCCAGCAGCTTAAAAAGGGGACAGGGTGGCTATGGCTACACCTTC
CDR3: CASSLKRGQGGYGYTF

J: TRBJ1-2
D: .
size: .
V: TRBV19
DNA: TGTGCCAGTAGTATAGTGGCAGGGGCTACGTGGAGTGGTGGCTACACCTTC
CDR3: CASSIVAGATWSGGYTF

J: TRBJ2-3
D: .
size: .
V: TRBV21-1
DNA: TGTGCCAGCAGCAAAACGACTAGCGGAAGCACAGATACGCAGTATTTT
CDR3: CASSKTTSGSTDTQYF

J: TRBJ2-5
D: .
size: .
V: TRBV7-9
DNA: TGTGCCAGCAGCTTAGTCTGGCGGGAACAGCAAGAGACCCAGTACTTC
CDR3: CASSLVWREQQETQYF

J: TRBJ2-5
D: .
size: .
V: TRBV7-2
DNA: TGTGCCAGCAGCTTAGTGGGTGCGTCTAGCTGGGAGACCCAGTACTTC
CDR3: CASSLVGASSWETQYF

J: TRBJ1-4
D: .
size: .
V: TRBV4-2
DNA: TGTGCCAGCAGCCAAGATTGGCAGATGAATGAAAAACTGTTTTTT
CDR3: CASSQDWQMNEKLFF

J: TRBJ2-2
D: .
size: once
V: TRBV9
DNA: TGTGCCAGCAGCGGGGGGGGCCTGCGGGGGCCGAACACCGGGGAGCTGTTTTTT
CDR3: CASSGGGLRGPNTGELFF

J: TRBJ1-2
D: .
size: .
V: TRBV5-6
DNA: TGTGCCAGCAGCTTGAGACCCAATTATGGCTACACCTTC
CDR3: CASSLRPNYGYTF

J: TRBJ2-7
D: .
size: .
V: TRBV5-4
DNA: TGTGCCAGCAGCTTGGAGGTGACGGGAGACTACGAGCAGTACTTC
CDR3: CASSLEVTGDYEQYF

J: TRBJ2-5
D: .
size: .
V: TRBV11-2
DNA: TGTGCCAGCAGCCCTGCTGGCTCCCGACAAGAGACCCAGTACTTC
CDR3: CASSPAGSRQETQYF

J: TRBJ2-7
D: TRBD2
size: .
V: TRBV3-1/TRBV3-2
DNA: TGTGCCAGCAGCCCTTTCCCGAGTAGCGGGAGGGCCTGGGAAAACGAGCAGTACTTC
CDR3: CASSPFPSSGRAWENEQYF

J: TRBJ2-7
D: .
size: once
V: TRBV21-1
DNA: TGTGCCAGCATGGGGCCAGGGCATTCGGACGAGCAGTACTTC
CDR3: CASMGPGHSDEQYF

J: TRBJ2-7
D: TRBD2
size: once
V: TRBV4-1
DNA: TGCGCCAGCAGCCAATCTCAAGCGGGAGTAGGCTACGAGCAGTACTTC
CDR3: CASSQSQAGVGYEQYF

J: TRBJ2-3
D: .
size: .
V: TRBV20-1
DNA: TGCAGTGCTAGTGAGGGAGCGCCCCCGGGCACAGATACGCAGTATTTT
CDR3: CSASEGAPPGTDTQYF

J: TRBJ1-3
D: .
size: .
V: TRBV6-1
DNA: TGTGCCAGCAGTGATTTCGGGATTTCCTATGGAAACACCATATATTTT
CDR3: CASSDFGISYGNTIYF

J: TRBJ1-1
D: .
size: .
V: TRBV6-2/TRBV6-3
DNA: TGTGCCAGCAGACCTTCAATGAACACTGAAGCTTTCTTT
CDR3: CASRPSMNTEAFF

J: TRBJ2-5
D: TRBD2
size: .
V: TRBV20-1
DNA: TGCAGTGCTAGTGCGTGGCGGGAGCAAGAGACCCAGTACTTC
CDR3: CSASAWREQETQYF

J: TRBJ1-6
D: .
size: .
V: TRBV30
DNA: TGTGCCTGGAGTGTACGGGCGATACGGGGTAATTCACCCCTCCACTTT
CDR3: CAWSVRAIRGNSPLHF

J: TRBJ2-1
D: .
size: .
V: TRBV9
DNA: TGTGCCAGCAGCGTATCCCATCCTAGAAATACTGGTGAGCAGTTCTTC
CDR3: CASSVSHPRNTGEQFF

J: TRBJ1-2
D: .
size: few
V: TRBV4-2
DNA: TGTGCCAGCAGCCAAGATAATTTTGTGGGGTCCTATGGCTACACCTTC
CDR3: CASSQDNFVGSYGYTF

J: TRBJ2-1
D: .
size: .
V: TRBV19
DNA: TGTGCCAGTAGCAGGGGGGGGACCACCTACAATGAGCAGTTCTTC
CDR3: CASSRGGTTYNEQFF